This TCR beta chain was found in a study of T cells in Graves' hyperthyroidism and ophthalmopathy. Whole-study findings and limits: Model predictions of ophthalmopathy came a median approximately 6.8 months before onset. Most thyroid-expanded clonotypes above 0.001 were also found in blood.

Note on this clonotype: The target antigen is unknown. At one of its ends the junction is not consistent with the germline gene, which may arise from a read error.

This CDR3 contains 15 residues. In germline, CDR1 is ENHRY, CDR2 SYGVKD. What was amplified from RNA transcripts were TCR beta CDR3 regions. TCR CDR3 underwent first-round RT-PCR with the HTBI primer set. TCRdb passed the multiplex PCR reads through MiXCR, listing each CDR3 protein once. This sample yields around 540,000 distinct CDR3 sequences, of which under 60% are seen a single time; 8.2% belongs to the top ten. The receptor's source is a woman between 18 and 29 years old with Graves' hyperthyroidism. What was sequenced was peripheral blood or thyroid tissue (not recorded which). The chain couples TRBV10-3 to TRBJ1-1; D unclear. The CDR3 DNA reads TGTGCCAGCAGTTACTCGAAAACGATGAACACTGAAGCTTTCTTT. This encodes CASSYSKTMNTEAFF.